This entry describes one TCR beta chain. The data originate from a study of blood T cell repertoires in COVID-19. Background on the study: Both acute and convalescent COVID-19 samples were obtained from the United States, Italy and Spain. PBMCs, B-cell-depleted T cells, or T cells provided the cDNA or gDNA that made up the material.

Enrolled through a virtual design, the participants were between about 18 and 100 years of age and came from 24 US areas. Clinical history reported by participants formed the basis on which cohorts were assigned. Produced via immunoSEQ multiplex PCR; TCRdb's table is partial and in-frame only. The table lists 95,000 to 150,000 clones, around 84% of them singletons. The specimen sequenced was PBMCs or T cells enriched from blood (not recorded which). The clonotype comes from a woman aged 30 to 39 who had recovered from COVID-19.

In DNA form, the CDR3 reads TGTGCCAGTAGTCCGCGGTACCACGGGGAGACCCAGTACTTC. Amino acid sequence: CASSPRYHGETQYF. The V gene is TRBV19, the J gene TRBJ2-5; D remains unclear. CDR1 LNHDA and CDR2 SQIVND come from the germline V gene (reference sequence). Trimming stripped 5 bases from V and 5 bases from J, with 15 bases between. CDR3 length: 14 residues.